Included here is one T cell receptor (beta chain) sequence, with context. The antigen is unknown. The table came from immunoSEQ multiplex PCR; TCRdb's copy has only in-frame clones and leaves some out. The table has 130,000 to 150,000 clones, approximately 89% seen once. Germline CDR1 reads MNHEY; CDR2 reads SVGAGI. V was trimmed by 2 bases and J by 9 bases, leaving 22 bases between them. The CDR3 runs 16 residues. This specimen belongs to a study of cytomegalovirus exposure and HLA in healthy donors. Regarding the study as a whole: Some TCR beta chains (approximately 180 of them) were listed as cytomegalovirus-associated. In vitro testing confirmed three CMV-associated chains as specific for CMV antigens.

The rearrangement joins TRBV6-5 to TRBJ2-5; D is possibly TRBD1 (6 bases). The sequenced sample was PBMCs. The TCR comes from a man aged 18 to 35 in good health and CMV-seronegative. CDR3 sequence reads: CASSYLTGTPFEAQYF. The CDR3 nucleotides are TGTGCCAGCAGTTACCTTACCGGGACACCGTTCGAGGCCCAGTACTTC.